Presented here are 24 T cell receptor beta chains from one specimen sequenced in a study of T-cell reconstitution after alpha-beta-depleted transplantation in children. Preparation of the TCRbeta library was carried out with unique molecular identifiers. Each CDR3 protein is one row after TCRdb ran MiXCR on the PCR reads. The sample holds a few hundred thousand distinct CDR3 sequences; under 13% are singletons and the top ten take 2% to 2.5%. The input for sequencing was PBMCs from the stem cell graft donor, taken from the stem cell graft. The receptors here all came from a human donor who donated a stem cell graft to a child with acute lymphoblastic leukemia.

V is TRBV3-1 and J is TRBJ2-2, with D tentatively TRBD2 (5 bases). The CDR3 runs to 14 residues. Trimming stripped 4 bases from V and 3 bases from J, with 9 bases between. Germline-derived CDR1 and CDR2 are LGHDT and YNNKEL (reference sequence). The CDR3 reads CASSRRRDTGELFF. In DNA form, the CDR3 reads TGTGCCAGCAGCCGTAGGCGGGACACCGGGGAGCTGTTTTTT.

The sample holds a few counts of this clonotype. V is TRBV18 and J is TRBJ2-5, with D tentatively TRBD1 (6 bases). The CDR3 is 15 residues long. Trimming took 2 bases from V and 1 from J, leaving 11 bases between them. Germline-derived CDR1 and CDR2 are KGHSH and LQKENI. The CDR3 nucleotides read TGTGCCAGCTCACCATCCCGGACAGTCCAAGAGACCCAGTACTTC. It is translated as CASSPSRTVQETQYF.

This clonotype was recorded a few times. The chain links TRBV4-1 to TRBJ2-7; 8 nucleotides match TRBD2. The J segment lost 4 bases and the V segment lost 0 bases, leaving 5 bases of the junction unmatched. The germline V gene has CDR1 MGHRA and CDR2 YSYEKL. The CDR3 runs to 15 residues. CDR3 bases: TGCGCCAGCAGCCAAGACGGGGGGGAAGGTTACGAGCAGTACTTC. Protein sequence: CASSQDGGEGYEQYF.

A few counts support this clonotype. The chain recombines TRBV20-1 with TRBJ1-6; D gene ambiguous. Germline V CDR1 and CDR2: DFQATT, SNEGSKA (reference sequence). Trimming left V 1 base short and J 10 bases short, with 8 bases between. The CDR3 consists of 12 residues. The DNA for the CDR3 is TGCAGTGCTAGAGGGCGGGGATCACCCCTCCACTTT. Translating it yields CSARGRGSPLHF.

The CDR3, as DNA: TGCGCCAGCAGCAAAGCTCCGGGACAGAGCACAGATACGCAGTATTTT. Protein: CASSKAPGQSTDTQYF. V and J are TRBV4-1 and TRBJ2-3; 7 positions match TRBD1. The CDR3 runs 16 residues. The V and J ends lost 5 bases and 0 bases, in that order; junction bases with no gene match: 8. Germline V lookup: CDR1 MGHRA, CDR2 YSYEKL.

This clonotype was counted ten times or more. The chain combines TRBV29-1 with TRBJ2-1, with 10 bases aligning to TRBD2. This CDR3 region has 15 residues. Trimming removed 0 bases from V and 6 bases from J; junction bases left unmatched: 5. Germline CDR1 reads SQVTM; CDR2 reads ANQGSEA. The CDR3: CSVEDRASGGNEQFF. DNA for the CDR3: TGCAGCGTTGAAGATAGGGCTAGCGGGGGCAATGAGCAGTTCTTC.

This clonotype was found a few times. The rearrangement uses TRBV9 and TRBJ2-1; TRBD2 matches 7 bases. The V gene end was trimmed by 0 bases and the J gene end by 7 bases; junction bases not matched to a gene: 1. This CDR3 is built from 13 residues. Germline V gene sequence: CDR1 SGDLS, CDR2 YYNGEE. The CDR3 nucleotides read TGTGCCAGCAGCGTAGCGGGGGGAAATGAGCAGTTCTTC. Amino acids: CASSVAGGNEQFF.

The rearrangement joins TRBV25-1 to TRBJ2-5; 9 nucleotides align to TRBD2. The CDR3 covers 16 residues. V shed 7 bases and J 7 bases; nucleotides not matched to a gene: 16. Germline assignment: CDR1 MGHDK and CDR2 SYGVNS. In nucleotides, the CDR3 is TGTGCCAGCACCGACCCGGTAGCGGGAGAGTCGGGGACCCAGTACTTC. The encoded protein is CASTDPVAGESGTQYF.

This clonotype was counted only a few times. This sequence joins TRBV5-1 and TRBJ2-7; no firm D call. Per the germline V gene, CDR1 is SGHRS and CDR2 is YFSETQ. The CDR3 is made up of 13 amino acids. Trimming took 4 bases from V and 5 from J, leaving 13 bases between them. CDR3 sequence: CASSLVPDDEQYF. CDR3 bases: TGCGCCAGCAGCCTAGTCCCGGACGACGAGCAGTACTTC.

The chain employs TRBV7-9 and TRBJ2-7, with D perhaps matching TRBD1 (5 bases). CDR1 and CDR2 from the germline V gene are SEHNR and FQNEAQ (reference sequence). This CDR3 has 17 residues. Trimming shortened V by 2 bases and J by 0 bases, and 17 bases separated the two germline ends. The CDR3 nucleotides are TGTGCCAGCAGCTTAAGGTCGTGGGGCGGTCTCTCCTACGAGCAGTACTTC. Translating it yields CASSLRSWGGLSYEQYF.

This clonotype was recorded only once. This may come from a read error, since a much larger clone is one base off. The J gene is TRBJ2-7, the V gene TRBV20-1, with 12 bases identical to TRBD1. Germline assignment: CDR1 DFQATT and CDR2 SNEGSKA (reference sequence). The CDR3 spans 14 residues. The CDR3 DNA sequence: TGCAGTGCCGACAAGGGACAGGGGGCACGCGAGCAGTGCTTC. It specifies CSADKGQGAREQCF.

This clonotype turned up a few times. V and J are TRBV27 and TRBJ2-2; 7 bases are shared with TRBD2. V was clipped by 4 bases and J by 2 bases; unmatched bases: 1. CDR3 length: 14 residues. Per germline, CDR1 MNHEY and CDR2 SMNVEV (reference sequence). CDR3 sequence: CASSSTSNTGELFF. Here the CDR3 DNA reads TGTGCCAGCAGTTCGACTAGCAACACCGGGGAGCTGTTTTTT.

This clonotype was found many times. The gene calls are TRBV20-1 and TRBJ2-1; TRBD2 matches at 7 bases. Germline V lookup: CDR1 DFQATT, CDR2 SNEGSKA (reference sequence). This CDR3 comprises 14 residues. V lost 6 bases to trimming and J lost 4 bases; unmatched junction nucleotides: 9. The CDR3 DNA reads TGCAGTGCACAAGGACTAGAGCTTTACAATGAGCAGTTCTTC. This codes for CSAQGLELYNEQFF.

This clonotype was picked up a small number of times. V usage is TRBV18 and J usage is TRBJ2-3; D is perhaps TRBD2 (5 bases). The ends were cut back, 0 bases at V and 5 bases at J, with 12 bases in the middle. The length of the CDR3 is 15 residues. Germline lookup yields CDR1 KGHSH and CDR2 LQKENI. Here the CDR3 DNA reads TGTGCCAGCTCACCACCAGGGAGTGGGATAGATACGCAGTATTTT. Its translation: CASSPPGSGIDTQYF.

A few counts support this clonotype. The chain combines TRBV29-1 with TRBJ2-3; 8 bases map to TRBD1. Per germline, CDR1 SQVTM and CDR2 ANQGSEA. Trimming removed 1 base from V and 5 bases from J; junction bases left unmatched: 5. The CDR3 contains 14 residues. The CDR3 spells CSVEATGAGDTQYF. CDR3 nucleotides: TGCAGCGTTGAAGCGACAGGGGCGGGAGATACGCAGTATTTT.

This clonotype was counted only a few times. CDR3 residues: CASSARVGQETQYF. The CDR3 DNA reads TGTGCCAGCAGCGCCCGGGTTGGCCAAGAGACCCAGTACTTC. The gene calls are TRBV9 and TRBJ2-5; no firm D call. The CDR3 spans 14 residues. Trimming stripped 3 bases from V and 1 base from J, with 10 bases between. Germline V gene lookup returns CDR1 SGDLS and CDR2 YYNGEE.

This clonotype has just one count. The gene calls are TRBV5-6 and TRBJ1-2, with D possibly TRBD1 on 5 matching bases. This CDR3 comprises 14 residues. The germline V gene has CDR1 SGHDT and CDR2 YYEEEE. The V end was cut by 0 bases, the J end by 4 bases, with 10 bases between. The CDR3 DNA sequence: TGTGCCAGCAGCTTGGACAGGACGACCTATGGCTACACCTTC. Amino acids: CASSLDRTTYGYTF.

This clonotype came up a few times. CDR3 coding DNA: TGCGCCAGCAGCTTGCGGGCCCAGGGCGCGGGCGGGAATCAGCCCCAGCATTTT. Amino acid sequence: CASSLRAQGAGGNQPQHF. The chain links TRBV5-1 to TRBJ1-5; maybe TRBD1 (5 bases). The ends were cut back, 1 base at V and 4 bases at J, with 21 bases in the middle. The CDR3 spans 18 residues. Germline V gene data show CDR1 as SGHRS and CDR2 as YFSETQ.

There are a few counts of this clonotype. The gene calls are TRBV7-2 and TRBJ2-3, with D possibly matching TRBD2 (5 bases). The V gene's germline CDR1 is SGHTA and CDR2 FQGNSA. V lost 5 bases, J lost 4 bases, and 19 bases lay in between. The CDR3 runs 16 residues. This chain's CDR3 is CASSPLGLAVADTQYF. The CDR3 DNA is TGTGCCAGCAGCCCACTAGGCCTTGCAGTGGCAGATACGCAGTATTTT. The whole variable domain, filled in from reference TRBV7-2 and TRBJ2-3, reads GAGVSQSPSNKVTEKGKDVELRCDPISGHTALYWYRQSLGQGLEFLIYFQGNSAPDKSGLPSDRFSAERTGGSVSTLTIQRTQQEDSAVYLCASSPLGLAVADTQYFGPGTRLTVL.

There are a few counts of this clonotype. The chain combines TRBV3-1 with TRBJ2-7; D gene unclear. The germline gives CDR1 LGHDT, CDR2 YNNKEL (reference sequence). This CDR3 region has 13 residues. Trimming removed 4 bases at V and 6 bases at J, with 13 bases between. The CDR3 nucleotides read TGTGCCAGCAGCCGGACGTTCGGGTCCGAGCAGTACTTC. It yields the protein CASSRTFGSEQYF.

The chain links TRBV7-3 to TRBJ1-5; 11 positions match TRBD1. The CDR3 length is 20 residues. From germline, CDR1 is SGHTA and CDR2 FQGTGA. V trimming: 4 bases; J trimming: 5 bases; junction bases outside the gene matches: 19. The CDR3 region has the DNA TGTGCCAGCAGCTCCCGGACAGGGGGCACGCACGGAGGAAGCGATCAGCCCCAGCATTTT. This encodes CASSSRTGGTHGGSDQPQHF. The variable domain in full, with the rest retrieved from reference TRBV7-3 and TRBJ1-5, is GAGVSQTPSNKVTEKGKYVELRCDPISGHTALYWYRQSLGQGPEFLIYFQGTGAADDSGLPNDRFFAVRPEGSVSTLKIQRTERGDSAVYLCASSSRTGGTHGGSDQPQHFGDGTRLSIL.

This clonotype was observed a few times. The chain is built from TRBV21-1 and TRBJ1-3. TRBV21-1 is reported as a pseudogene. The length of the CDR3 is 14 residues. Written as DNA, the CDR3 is TGTGCCAGCAGCAAAAGGATCTCTGGAAACACCATATATTTT. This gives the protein CASSKRISGNTIYF.

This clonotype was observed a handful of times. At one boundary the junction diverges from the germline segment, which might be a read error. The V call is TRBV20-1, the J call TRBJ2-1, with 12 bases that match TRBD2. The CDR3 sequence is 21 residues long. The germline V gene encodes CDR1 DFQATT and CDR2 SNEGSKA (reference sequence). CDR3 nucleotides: TGCAGCGCTAGAGATATCCTCCTAGCGGGAGGGCTTTCGAGCTCCTACAATGAGCAGTTCTTC. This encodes CSARDILLAGGLSSSYNEQFF.

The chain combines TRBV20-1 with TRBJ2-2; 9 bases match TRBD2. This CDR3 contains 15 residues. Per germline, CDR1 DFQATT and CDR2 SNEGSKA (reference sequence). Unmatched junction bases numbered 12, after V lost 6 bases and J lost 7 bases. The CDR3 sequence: CSAEGLAGAGGELFF. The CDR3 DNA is TGCAGTGCAGAGGGTTTAGCGGGAGCCGGCGGGGAGCTGTTTTTT.